The rows below give T cell receptor beta chains drawn from one sample of a study of blood T cell repertoires in COVID-19. The method was immunoSEQ multiplex PCR; TCRdb's version includes in-frame clones alone and lacks a portion of them. Of about 36,000 clones listed, 60% to 85% are singletons. The sequenced sample was peripheral blood. The receptors derive from a man in his fifties or sixties with active COVID-19. CDR3s include the opening cysteine and the closing phenylalanine or tryptophan. Fields, in order: V gene, clone size, D gene, J gene, CDR3 DNA, CDR3 protein. D genes are given only for firm matches. Clone size is not always given. Where it is, it says once, few, many or a class for expanded clones.

TRBV2,-,TRBD2,TRBJ2-3,TGTGCCAGCGCTTGGGGAGGCGGGGGGACCACAGATACGCAGTATTTT,CASAWGGGGTTDTQYF
TRBV5-6,-,-,TRBJ1-2,TGTGCCAGCAGCTTGTATCCGGGAAGCTATGGCTACACCTTC,CASSLYPGSYGYTF
TRBV9,few,-,TRBJ1-2,TGTGCCAGCAGCGTAGATAGCTATGGCTACACCTTC,CASSVDSYGYTF
TRBV7-8,-,-,TRBJ2-1,TGTGCCAGCAGCTTAGCGTCCGTCAGTGAGCAGTTCTTC,CASSLASVSEQFF
TRBV18,-,-,TRBJ2-5,TGTGCCAGCTCACTAACGCGGCAGGGGAAAGAGACCCAGTACTTC,CASSLTRQGKETQYF
TRBV6-5,-,-,TRBJ1-2,TGTGCCAGCAGTTCAGGGGTTTTGGGCTACACCTTC,CASSSGVLGYTF
TRBV9,-,TRBD1,TRBJ1-2,TGTGCCAGCAGCGTAGGACAGGGGGCAAACGGCTACACCTTC,CASSVGQGANGYTF
TRBV28,once,-,TRBJ2-2,TGTGCCAGCAGTTTGTTACACCCAACGAACACCGGGGAGCTGTTTTTT,CASSLLHPTNTGELFF
TRBV30,-,TRBD1,TRBJ1-6,TGTGCCTGGAATCTCCGGGACAGGTTCAATTCACCCCTCCACTTT,CAWNLRDRFNSPLHF
TRBV2,-,TRBD1,TRBJ2-7,TGTGCCAGCAGCCAACGACAGGGGGCCTACGAGCAGTACTTC,CASSQRQGAYEQYF
TRBV12-3/TRBV12-4,-,-,TRBJ2-5,TGTGCCAGCAGTCTCCGAGAGACCCAGTACTTC,CASSLRETQYF
TRBV28,-,-,TRBJ1-3,TGTGCCAGCAGCATGGGAGGAACTGGAAACATCATATATTTT,CASSMGGTGNIIYF